Shown below are 11 T cell receptor beta chains from a single sample sequenced in a study of cytomegalovirus exposure and HLA in healthy donors. This PCR relied on a set of 60 Vbeta primers and 13 Jbeta primers. The assay was immunoSEQ multiplex PCR, and TCRdb's table has in-frame clones only and misses some. The sample lists roughly 150,000 clones; roughly 67% were seen once. Sequenced material: PBMCs. The source is a woman between 18 and 29 years old in good health and CMV-seropositive.

V and J are TRBV30 and TRBJ1-2, with D uncertain. V was pared by 0 bases and J by 4 bases, with 12 bases between. Germline values: CDR1 GTSNPN, CDR2 SVGIG (reference sequence). CDR3 length: 14 amino acids. CDR3 in DNA: TGTGCCTGGAGTGTACATGGCCAGATCTATGGCTACACCTTC. Translated: CAWSVHGQIYGYTF.

The J gene is TRBJ1-4, the V gene TRBV19; possibly TRBD1 for D (5 bases). CDR3 size: 13 residues. Germline values: CDR1 LNHDA, CDR2 SQIVND (reference sequence). V lost 3 bases and J lost 10, with 12 bases in between. The CDR3 spells CASSIGTHGKLFF. CDR3 sequence (DNA): TGTGCCAGTAGTATCGGGACTCATGGAAAACTGTTTTTT.

The DNA of the CDR3 is TGTGCCAGCAGCTTAATAGGGGGGGGCTCTGGAAACACCATATATTTT. Its translation: CASSLIGGGSGNTIYF. The chain recombines TRBV7-3 with TRBJ1-3; possibly TRBD1 for D (6 bases). CDR3 length equals 16 residues. V was pared by 1 base and J by 0 bases, with 10 bases between. Germline V CDR1 and CDR2: SGHTA, FQGTGA.

The chain combines TRBV4-1 with TRBJ1-3; D call uncertain. The CDR3 consists of 15 residues. CDR1 MGHRA and CDR2 YSYEKL come from the germline V gene. V lost 2 bases, J lost 3 bases, and 11 bases lay in between. CDR3 DNA sequence: TGCGCCAGCAGCCAACCCCACGGGGTTGGAAACACCATATATTTT. Amino acid sequence: CASSQPHGVGNTIYF.

The V gene is TRBV9, the J gene TRBJ2-3, with TRBD1 matching 7 bases. The CDR3 is 15 amino acids. With 0 bases clipped from V and 2 bases from J, the junction kept 3 bases outside the gene matches. Germline V CDR1 and CDR2: SGDLS, YYNGEE. The CDR3 protein is CASSVEGQATDTQYF. DNA for the CDR3: TGTGCCAGCAGCGTAGAAGGACAGGCCACAGATACGCAGTATTTT.

This sequence joins TRBV6-5 and TRBJ2-7; 10 positions agree with TRBD2. Germline V CDR1 and CDR2: MNHEY, SVGAGI. The junction had 8 bases not matched to a gene; V was cut back by 8 bases and J by 1 base. The CDR3 has 15 amino acids. The CDR3 here is CASRKIAGGSYEQYF. The CDR3 DNA is TGTGCCAGCCGAAAAATAGCGGGGGGATCCTACGAGCAGTACTTC.

This rearrangement joins TRBV4-3 to TRBJ2-5; TRBD2 might be the D (7 bases). CDR1 and CDR2 from the germline V gene are LGHNA and YSLEER. The CDR3 has 15 amino acids. V lost 2 bases and J lost 2, with 12 bases in between. DNA for the CDR3: TGCGCCAGCAGCCAATTCAGGGGAGGGCAAGAGACCCAGTACTTC. Its protein is CASSQFRGGQETQYF.

V gene TRBV11-2 combines with J gene TRBJ2-7; weak D call: TRBD1 (5 bases). CDR3 size: 14 residues. Trimming stripped 3 bases from V and 5 bases from J, with 14 bases between. Germline loops: CDR1 SGHAT, CDR2 FQNNGV. The chain's CDR3 is CASSFRVLLDEQYF. In DNA form, the CDR3 reads TGTGCCAGCAGCTTCAGGGTCTTGCTTGACGAGCAGTACTTC.

The chain combines TRBV7-2 with TRBJ2-5, with 10 bases that match TRBD2. There are 15 residues in the CDR3. Unmatched junction bases numbered 7, after V lost 5 bases and J lost 4 bases. From germline, CDR1 is SGHTA and CDR2 FQGNSA. The DNA of the CDR3 is TGTGCCAGCAGCCTCAGCGGGGGGGCCGGAGAGACCCAGTACTTC. Encoded protein: CASSLSGGAGETQYF.

The rearrangement links TRBV7-6 to TRBJ1-1; 8 bases line up with TRBD1. This CDR3 region has 16 residues. V was clipped by 1 base and J by 2 bases; unmatched bases: 6. CDR1 is SGHVS, CDR2 FNYEAQ, per germline. The CDR3 coding sequence is TGTGCCAGCAGCTTAGATCAGGGGGCGGTCAACACTGAAGCTTTCTTT. Translated, it gives CASSLDQGAVNTEAFF.

The gene calls are TRBV4-1 and TRBJ2-7; 9 bases agree with TRBD1. V lost 4 bases and J lost 6; bases outside the gene matches: 7. The CDR3 has 14 amino acids. The germline V gene encodes CDR1 MGHRA and CDR2 YSYEKL. This CDR3 reads CASSLRDRDGEQYF. DNA for the CDR3: TGCGCCAGCAGCCTCCGGGACAGGGATGGCGAGCAGTACTTC.